This T cell receptor (beta chain) was identified in a study of blood T cells in healthy people across ages. Study-level results: Observed TCR beta diversity per million T cells went down as age went up. This fall followed a roughly linear course with age. Diversity of TCR beta correlated strongly with naive T cell percentage.

The CDR3 extends over 15 amino acids. Trimming pared 3 bases from V and 4 bases from J, leaving 16 bases between. CDR1 is MNHEY, CDR2 SMNVEV, per germline (reference sequence). This clonotype was seen more than once but under ten times. What it binds is not known. A second PCR of roughly 7 to 11 cycles used a sample-barcoded 5' primer and a J-beta primer mix. TCRdb independently ran MiXCR on the 5' RACE reads; one entry per CDR3 protein. The sample has approximately 1.5 million distinct CDR3 sequences, approximately 42% seen once; the top ten hold 4%. The TCR sequence derives from a woman between 18 and 30 years old in good health. The sequenced material came from blood. The V and J genes are TRBV27 and TRBJ2-7, with D tentatively TRBD1 (6 bases). The CDR3 nucleotides read TGTGCCAGCAGTTTCGGTCCCAGGGGAATGTACGAGCAGTACTTC. Translation gives CASSFGPRGMYEQYF.